What follows are 2 T cell receptor beta chains derived from one specimen sequenced in a study of cytomegalovirus exposure and HLA in healthy donors. PCR employed 60 Vbeta and 13 Jbeta primers. Repertoires were generated with immunoSEQ multiplex PCR, while TCRdb's copy carries only in-frame clones and drops some. The table includes some 180,000 clones, around 78% detected once. The specimen was PBMCs. The receptors here all came from a man aged 25-45 years in good health and CMV-seronegative.

The rearrangement links TRBV6-5 to TRBJ1-1; D uncertain. Germline V CDR1 and CDR2: MNHEY, SVGAGI. V lost 6 bases, J lost 4 bases, and 12 bases lay in between. This CDR3 comprises 13 residues. The chain's CDR3 is CASRKVRGTEAFF. CDR3 coding DNA: TGTGCCAGCAGAAAAGTCCGCGGCACTGAAGCTTTCTTT.

The V and J genes are TRBV19 and TRBJ1-3; D gene unclear. Germline values: CDR1 LNHDA, CDR2 SQIVND (reference sequence). V was clipped by 4 bases and J by 0 bases, with 10 bases between them. This CDR3 is built from 15 residues. The CDR3 DNA is TGTGCCAGTAGTAACAGCAGAAGCTCTGGAAACACCATATATTTT. It yields the protein CASSNSRSSGNTIYF.